This TCR beta chain was recovered during a study of shared clonotypes between healthy human individuals. The overall study: With ages of 18 to 49, the donors were two women and three men. Each donor had three CD4 naive, three CD4 memory, two CD8 naive and one CD8 memory plate.

Data came from immunoSEQ multiplex PCR; TCRdb stores just in-frame clones and leaves some out. The sample records some 630,000 clones, 60% to 80% being singletons. Study-wide results and limits: An anticipated effect of sequencing depth on clonotype sharing among donors was recognized.

In its sample, this clone was seen a few times. No antigen is known for it. This CDR3 is built from 19 residues. V was pared by 4 bases and J by 1 base, with 23 bases between. CDR1 and CDR2 from the germline V gene are MDHEN and SYDVKM. The sequencing input was memory CD4+ T cells sorted from blood. The subset was: CD45RA-negative fraction. The clonotype originates from a woman in her twenties or thirties in good health. The chain joins TRBV28 to TRBJ2-1; the D gene is possibly TRBD1 (8 bases). In DNA, the CDR3 is TGTGCCAGCAGTTCGTGGACAGGGCGAGCGGGGCTATCCTACAATGAGCAGTTCTTC. The encoded protein is CASSSWTGRAGLSYNEQFF.